This T cell receptor beta chain is drawn from a study of T cells in Graves' hyperthyroidism and ophthalmopathy. Findings and caveats of the study: Ophthalmopathy was separated from stable hyperthyroidism by a 13 V-J model. Most clonotypes expanded in the thyroid (above 0.001) were also present in blood.

This CDR3 comprises 16 residues. Germline CDR1 KGHSH, CDR2 LQKENI. V shed 3 bases, J shed 2 bases, and the junction held 7 bases outside the gene matches. Remarks on this clonotype: The antigen remains undetermined.

Template material for amplifying TCR beta CDR3 regions consisted of RNA transcripts. The TCR CDR3 was amplified in a first-round RT-PCR using the HTBI primer set. MiXCR, run by TCRdb on the multiplex PCR reads, gives a single entry per CDR3 protein. There are around 450,000 distinct CDR3 sequences in the sample; 15% to 17% occur only once, and over 12% lies in the top ten. This clonotype was obtained from a young woman with Graves' hyperthyroidism. The chain employs TRBV18 and TRBJ2-1; 7 nucleotides match TRBD2. The specimen was blood. CDR3 DNA sequence: TGTGCCAGCTCACCGGTGCCGGGGGGAGCCTACAATGAGCAGTTCTTC. It translates to CASSPVPGGAYNEQFF.